This T cell receptor (beta chain) emerged from a study of blood T cell repertoires in COVID-19. On the study more broadly: Collection of acute and convalescent COVID-19 samples took place in the United States, Italy and Spain. Sources were T cells, B-cell-depleted T cells, or PBMCs; the material itself was cDNA or gDNA.

The assay was immunoSEQ multiplex PCR, and TCRdb's table has in-frame clones only and misses some. The sample includes tens of thousands of clones, roughly 77% seen only once; the top ten take 20% to 25%. This clone was recorded a few times. CDR1 MNHGY and CDR2 SVAAGI come from the germline V gene. The CDR3 covers 14 residues. V was clipped by 10 bases and J by 8 bases; unmatched bases: 14. The clonotype comes from a human donor in a cohort sampled during active COVID-19. The V call is TRBV6-9, the J call TRBJ2-1, with 7 bases that match TRBD2. The sequencing input was peripheral blood. The CDR3 protein is CANPPRTSKYEQFF. In DNA form, the CDR3 reads TGTGCCAACCCACCGAGGACTAGTAAGTATGAGCAGTTCTTC.